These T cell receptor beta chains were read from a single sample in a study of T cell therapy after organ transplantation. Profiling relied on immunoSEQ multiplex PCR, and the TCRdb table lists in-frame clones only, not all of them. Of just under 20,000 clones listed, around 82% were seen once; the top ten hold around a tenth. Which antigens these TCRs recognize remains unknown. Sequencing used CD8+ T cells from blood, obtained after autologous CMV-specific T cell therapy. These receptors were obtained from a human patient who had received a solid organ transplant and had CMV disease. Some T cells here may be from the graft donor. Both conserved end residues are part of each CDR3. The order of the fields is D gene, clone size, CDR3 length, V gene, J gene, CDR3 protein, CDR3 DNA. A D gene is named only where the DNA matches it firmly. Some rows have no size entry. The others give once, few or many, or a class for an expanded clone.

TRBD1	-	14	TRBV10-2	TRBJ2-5	CASSGDRVGETQYF	TGCGCCAGCAGTGGGGACAGGGTGGGGGAGACCCAGTACTTC
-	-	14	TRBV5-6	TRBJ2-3	CASSSWDNPPREYF	TGTGCCAGCAGCTCCTGGGACAACCCCCCTAGAGAATATTTT
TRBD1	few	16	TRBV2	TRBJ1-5	CASSETGGAGNQPQHF	TGTGCCAGCAGTGAGACAGGGGGCGCTGGCAATCAGCCCCAGCATTTT
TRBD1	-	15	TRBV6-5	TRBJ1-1	CASRPRTGKGTEAFF	TGTGCCAGCAGGCCACGGACAGGGAAGGGCACTGAAGCTTTCTTT
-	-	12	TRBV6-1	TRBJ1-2	CASSDKVVVYTF	TGTGCCAGCAGTGATAAGGTCGTAGTCTACACCTTC
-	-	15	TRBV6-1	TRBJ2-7	CASSDIRVEVDEQYF	TGTGCCAGCAGTGACATAAGGGTGGAGGTGGACGAGCAGTACTTC
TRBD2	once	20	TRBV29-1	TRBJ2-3	CSVEDRWSGTSGRNTDTQYF	TGCAGCGTTGAAGATCGCTGGTCCGGGACTAGCGGGAGGAACACAGATACGCAGTATTTT
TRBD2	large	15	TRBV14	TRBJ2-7	CASSLTSGNSYEQYF	TGTGCCAGCAGCCTGACTAGCGGGAACTCCTACGAGCAGTACTTC
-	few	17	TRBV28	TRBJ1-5	CASSSGPEGWGNQPQHF	TGTGCCAGCAGTTCGGGTCCGGAGGGTTGGGGCAATCAGCCCCAGCATTTT
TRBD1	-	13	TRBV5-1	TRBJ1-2	CASSSDREYGYTF	TGCGCCAGCAGCTCGGACAGGGAGTATGGCTACACCTTC
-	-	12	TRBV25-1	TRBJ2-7	CASTGISYEQYF	TGTGCCAGCACCGGTATCTCCTACGAGCAGTACTTC
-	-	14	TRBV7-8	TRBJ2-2	CASSLGGGAGELFF	TGTGCCAGCAGCTTAGGAGGTGGGGCCGGGGAGCTGTTTTTT
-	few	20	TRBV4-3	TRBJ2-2	CASSQDLTPKLYPNTGELFF	TGCGCCAGCAGCCAAGATCTAACCCCGAAGTTATACCCGAACACCGGGGAGCTGTTTTTT